This is a list of T cell receptor beta chains from one sample in a study of cytomegalovirus exposure and HLA in healthy donors. The method was immunoSEQ multiplex PCR; TCRdb's version includes in-frame clones alone and lacks a portion of them. The table includes about 130,000 clones, about 84% detected once. What was sequenced was PBMCs. These receptor sequences come from a boy between 10 and 17 years old in good health and CMV-seronegative. Each CDR3 is given with its conserved first and last residue. A D gene is named only where the DNA matches it firmly. Clone size is given for some rows only: seen once, a few or many times, or a class if the clone is expanded.

d_call j_call clone_size v_call cdr3_nt cdr3_aa
. TRBJ2-7 . TRBV11-3 TGTGCCAGCAGCTATGGGGGGGACACCTCCTACGAGCAGTACTTC CASSYGGDTSYEQYF
TRBD1 TRBJ2-7 . TRBV6-1 TGTGCCACCAGAGGGCAGGGGGCGAACGAGCAGTACTTC CATRGQGANEQYF
TRBD2 TRBJ2-3 . TRBV27 TGTGCCAGCAGTCTAGGGACTAGCGTTGATACGCAGTATTTT CASSLGTSVDTQYF
. TRBJ2-7 . TRBV2 TGTGCCAGCAGTTACACCGAAAATTACGAGCAGTACTTC CASSYTENYEQYF
. TRBJ1-5 . TRBV6-4 TGTGCCAGCAGTGACTCGACCGGAGGGGAGCCCCAGCATTTT CASSDSTGGEPQHF
TRBD1 TRBJ2-3 . TRBV5-1 TGCGCCAGCAGCCCCGCACAGGGGCTCACAGATACGCAGTATTTT CASSPAQGLTDTQYF
. TRBJ1-2 . TRBV19 TGTGCCAGTGCGGGGACCGCTAACTATGGCTACACCTTC CASAGTANYGYTF
TRBD1 TRBJ2-2 . TRBV5-6 TGTGCCAGCAGCATCAGGACAGGAGGAAAGAACACCGGGGAGCTGTTTTTT CASSIRTGGKNTGELFF
. TRBJ1-6 . TRBV4-3 TGCGCCAGCAGCCAAGACCCCCTCCCGGGAGGTTCACCCCTCCACTTT CASSQDPLPGGSPLHF
. TRBJ1-2 . TRBV7-8 TGTGCCAGCAGAGGCGGATACGGCTACACCTTC CASRGGYGYTF
TRBD2 TRBJ2-5 . TRBV2 TGTGCCAGCAGTCCAGAATTGACTAGCGGGATCGAGACCCAGTACTTC CASSPELTSGIETQYF
. TRBJ2-7 . TRBV14 TGTGCCAGCAGCCTCCCCGGGAGCACCTACGAGCAGTACTTC CASSLPGSTYEQYF
TRBD2 TRBJ2-3 . TRBV6-7 TGTGCCAGCAGTTCTGGGGGACTAGCGGGCGCCGCTAGCACAGATACGCAGTATTTT CASSSGGLAGAASTDTQYF
. TRBJ1-1 . TRBV29-1 TGCAGCGTTGAAAAAAGGGGGGGAACGAACACTGAAGCTTTCTTT CSVEKRGGTNTEAFF
. TRBJ1-2 . TRBV7-3 TGTGCCAGCAGCTCACAGGGTGGCCCCGGGTATGGCTACACCTTC CASSSQGGPGYGYTF
. TRBJ2-5 . TRBV15 TGTGCCACCAGCAGTCGGCGGGGCTCAGAGACCCAGTACTTC CATSSRRGSETQYF
. TRBJ1-5 . TRBV7-9 TGTGCCAGCAGCTTAGAGGCAGGGGTTCAGCCCCAGCATTTT CASSLEAGVQPQHF
. TRBJ1-2 few TRBV19 TGTGCCAGTAGCCGACAGGAGAACTATGGCTACACCTTC CASSRQENYGYTF
. TRBJ2-6 . TRBV5-4 TGTGCCAGCAGCCTACTCTCTGGGGCCAACGTCCTGACTTTC CASSLLSGANVLTF
. TRBJ1-3 . TRBV2 TGTGCCAGCTCCGGGACATCACGATGGGCTGGAAACACCATATATTTT CASSGTSRWAGNTIYF
. TRBJ2-5 . TRBV10-3 TGTGCCATCAGTGACCTCCCCCACTCGACCCAGTACTTC CAISDLPHSTQYF
TRBD1 TRBJ2-7 . TRBV28 TGTGCCAGCAGTTTAGATACAGGGGTTGCCTACGAGCAGTACTTC CASSLDTGVAYEQYF
. TRBJ1-5 . TRBV23-1 TGCGCCAGCAGTGGGGGGGGCAGGCGGCAGCCCCAGCATTTT CASSGGGRRQPQHF
. TRBJ2-7 . TRBV4-1 TGCGCCAGCAGCCCCCAGGGGCTCTACGAGCAGTACTTC CASSPQGLYEQYF
TRBD2 TRBJ2-3 few TRBV10-2 TGCGCCAGCAGGGATGGGACTAGCGGGAGGGTAAATACGCAGTATTTT CASRDGTSGRVNTQYF
. TRBJ1-2 few TRBV6-1 TGTGCCAGCAGTGTATCAGGGGACGGCTACACCTTC CASSVSGDGYTF
TRBD1 TRBJ1-1 . TRBV6-1 TGTGCCAGCAGTGGTCAGGGGGTGCACACTGAAGCTTTCTTT CASSGQGVHTEAFF
. TRBJ1-1 . TRBV10-3 TGTGCCAACGCCCCGACAGACTCCCCGAACACTGAAGCTTTCTTT CANAPTDSPNTEAFF
. TRBJ2-5 . TRBV30 TGTGCCTGGAGTGTAAATCCGCAGGAGACCCAGTACTTC CAWSVNPQETQYF
TRBD2 TRBJ2-1 . TRBV7-9 TGTGCCAGCAGCTTAAGCCCGGGACTAGGTATGATTGAGCAGTTCTTC CASSLSPGLGMIEQFF
TRBD1 TRBJ2-3 . TRBV2 TGTGCCAGATCCGGGACAGGGGAGGCAGATACGCAGTATTTT CARSGTGEADTQYF
TRBD1 TRBJ2-2 . TRBV28 TGTGCCAGCAGTTCAGGGGGCGGGAACACCGGGGAGCTGTTTTTT CASSSGGGNTGELFF
. TRBJ2-2 once TRBV5-1 TGCGCCAGCAGCTTAGGGGTGAACACCGGGGAGCTGTTTTTT CASSLGVNTGELFF
. TRBJ2-3 . TRBV5-1 TGCGCCAGCAGCTTGGGGTCTGGCGGGGATCGCACAGATACGCAGTATTTT CASSLGSGGDRTDTQYF
. TRBJ2-3 . TRBV15 TGTGCCACCAGCCGGAAGGCTACAGGGTATACGCAGTATTTT CATSRKATGYTQYF
. TRBJ2-3 . TRBV10-3 TGTGCCATCAGTGAGGGGCAGACCACAGATACGCAGTATTTT CAISEGQTTDTQYF
. TRBJ1-5 . TRBV30 TGTGCCTGGAGTACCGGGGGAGCTCAGCCCCAGCATTTT CAWSTGGAQPQHF
. TRBJ2-3 . TRBV29-1 TGCAGCGTTGACAGGGGAGCCACAGATACGCAGTATTTT CSVDRGATDTQYF
TRBD1 TRBJ2-7 . TRBV19 TGTGCCAGTAGCACAACCGGACAGGGCTATACCTACGAGCAGTACTTC CASSTTGQGYTYEQYF
. TRBJ1-1 . TRBV2 TGTGCCAGCAGCTACGACTTTACTGAAGCTTTCTTT CASSYDFTEAFF
. TRBJ2-1 . TRBV7-2 TGTGCCAGCAGCCTTAGGTCAGGGCCGGGCAATGAGCAGTTCTTC CASSLRSGPGNEQFF
TRBD2 TRBJ2-1 . TRBV7-2 TGTGCCAGCAGCTTAGAGGGACTAGATGCCATTTACAATGAGCAGTTCTTC CASSLEGLDAIYNEQFF
TRBD2 TRBJ2-7 . TRBV4-3 TGCGCCAGCAGCCAAGGACCCGGGACTAGTAACGAGCAGTACTTC CASSQGPGTSNEQYF
. TRBJ1-5 . TRBV6-1 TGTGCCAGCAGTGCCTTATATAGCAATCAGCCCCAGCATTTT CASSALYSNQPQHF
TRBD1 TRBJ1-1 . TRBV2 TGTGCCAGCAGTGATCAGGGGGCTATCACTGAAGCTTTCTTT CASSDQGAITEAFF
. TRBJ2-5 . TRBV29-1 TGCAGCGCCCACGCGGGGACGGAGACCCAGTACTTC CSAHAGTETQYF
TRBD2 TRBJ2-1 . TRBV2 TGTGCCAGCAGTGGGATAGCGGGAGGGTACTCCTACAATGAGCAGTTCTTC CASSGIAGGYSYNEQFF